Each of the 31 T cell receptor beta chains below was sequenced from the same sample in a study of post-analysis software for immune sequencing data. Their antigen targets remain unknown. Libraries were made from TCR beta cDNA, and they carried unique molecular identifiers. TCRdb fed the PCR reads into MiXCR, producing one record per CDR3 protein. The sample consists of approximately 460,000 distinct CDR3 sequences, 45% of them appearing once. Regarding the study as a whole: There were a handful of TRBV segments more frequent in patients than controls, and TRBV5-6, TRBV5-1 and TRBV20-1 were among them.

Input material: blood. These receptors all stem from a girl aged 5-17 years with multiple sclerosis.

The chain uses TRBV20-1 and TRBJ2-1; 8 bases are shared with TRBD2. The germline CDR1 and CDR2 sequences are DFQATT and SNEGSKA (reference sequence). The V gene end was trimmed by 3 bases and the J gene end by 9 bases; junction bases not matched to a gene: 7. The CDR3 contains 13 residues. The CDR3 spells CSASELAVAEQFF. The CDR3 nucleotides are TGCAGTGCTAGTGAACTAGCGGTGGCTGAGCAGTTCTTC.

The chain employs TRBV11-2 and TRBJ2-1; 9 positions agree with TRBD2. The V and J ends lost 1 base and 8 bases, in that order; junction bases with no gene match: 9. Germline values: CDR1 SGHAT, CDR2 FQNNGV. The CDR3 is made up of 16 amino acids. CDR3 sequence: CASSLGWREGRYEQFF. The CDR3 coding sequence is TGTGCCAGCAGCTTAGGGTGGCGGGAGGGCCGCTATGAGCAGTTCTTC.

This clonotype showed up just once. The chain couples TRBV9 to TRBJ1-2; D gene ambiguous. Trimming stripped 0 bases from V and 8 bases from J, with 17 bases between. The CDR3 runs to 15 residues. CDR1 is SGDLS, CDR2 YYNGEE, per germline. For the CDR3, the DNA is TGTGCCAGCAGCGTAGCTACCGACCCGACGGAAGGCTACACCTTC. As protein: CASSVATDPTEGYTF.

This clonotype turned up a few times. The rearrangement uses TRBV27 and TRBJ1-4, with 7 bases matching TRBD1. After removal of 3 bases from V and 8 bases from J, the junction contained 9 bases not matched to a gene. CDR1 MNHEY and CDR2 SMNVEV come from the germline V gene (reference sequence). The CDR3 consists of 15 residues. Written as DNA, the CDR3 is TGTGCCAGCAGTTTTAAGGACAGGCCCCTGGAAAAACTGTTTTTT. Its translation is CASSFKDRPLEKLFF.

V gene TRBV11-2 combines with J gene TRBJ2-3, with 7 nucleotides matching TRBD1. Germline V gives CDR1 SGHAT, CDR2 FQNNGV. With 1 base clipped from V and 1 base from J, the junction kept 5 bases outside the gene matches. CDR3 length equals 16 residues. The chain's CDR3 is CASSLVQGRGTDTQYF. CDR3 in DNA: TGTGCCAGCAGCTTAGTACAGGGGAGAGGCACAGATACGCAGTATTTT.

The chain employs TRBV7-9 and TRBJ2-1; D may match TRBD1 or TRBD2 (5 bases each). Trimming left V 4 bases short and J 2 bases short, with 12 bases between. The V gene's germline CDR1 is SEHNR and CDR2 FQNEAQ (reference sequence). The CDR3 sequence is 15 residues long. Here the CDR3 DNA reads TGTGCCAGCAGCTCCCCCCGGGACCCCTACAATGAGCAGTTCTTC. Its protein product is CASSSPRDPYNEQFF.

The chain recombines TRBV7-9 with TRBJ2-7; 8 positions agree with TRBD2. CDR3 length equals 16 residues. Germline CDR1 and CDR2: SEHNR and FQNEAQ (reference sequence). With V trimmed by 5 bases and J by 0 bases, 9 bases remained unmatched. CDR3 nucleotides: TGTGCCAGCAGCCCGCCCGGGGGGGACCTCTCCTACGAGCAGTACTTC. Amino acid sequence: CASSPPGGDLSYEQYF.

The sample holds a few counts of this clonotype. CDR3 nucleotides: TGTGCCAGCAGCGGGGGGTGGGGCCCCGAGCAGTACTTC. This encodes CASSGGWGPEQYF. The chain couples TRBV2 to TRBJ2-7; 7 bases map to TRBD2. V was pared by 6 bases and J by 6 bases, with 8 bases of the junction left unmatched. This CDR3 comprises 13 residues. Germline V lookup: CDR1 SNHLY, CDR2 FYNNEI. Full variable domain (missing parts from reference TRBV2 and TRBJ2-7): EPEVTQTPSHQVTQMGQEVILRCVPISNHLYFYWYRQILGQKVEFLVSFYNNEISEKSEIFDDQFSVERPDGSNFTLKIRSTKLEDSAMYFCASSGGWGPEQYFGPGTRLTVT.

The V call is TRBV7-6, the J call TRBJ2-1, with 16 bases that match TRBD2. The germline CDR1 and CDR2 sequences are SGHVS and FNYEAQ. Unmatched junction bases numbered 4, after V lost 3 bases and J lost 8 bases. The CDR3 is 16 amino acids. The DNA for the CDR3 is TGTGCCAGCAGCTTGGGACTAGCGGGAGGGTTCGATGAGCAGTTCTTC. Amino acid sequence: CASSLGLAGGFDEQFF.

The chain carries TRBV18 and TRBJ2-6, with D uncertain. The CDR3 length is 15 residues. The ends were cut back, 8 bases at V and 3 bases at J, with 14 bases in the middle. Germline-derived CDR1 and CDR2 are KGHSH and LQKENI. CDR3 in amino acids: CASGPLRGGANVLTF. In DNA, the CDR3 is TGTGCCAGCGGACCTCTCCGCGGTGGGGCCAACGTCCTGACTTTC.

The rearrangement uses TRBV12-3 or TRBV12-4 and TRBJ1-1; 9 bases line up with TRBD1. The CDR3 covers 14 residues. V shed 3 bases and J 8 bases; nucleotides not matched to a gene: 7. CDR3 nucleotides: TGTGCCAGCAGTTTTAGGGACAGGGCTGGGGAAGCTTTCTTT. It specifies CASSFRDRAGEAFF.

This chain connects TRBV4-2 to TRBJ2-1; D is perhaps TRBD1 (5 bases). Germline-derived CDR1 and CDR2 are LGHNA and YNFKEQ. Trimming cost V 1 base and J 5 bases, with 12 bases left between them. The CDR3 length is 15 residues. CDR3 amino acids: CASSQVSGLDNEQFF. CDR3 nucleotide sequence: TGTGCCAGCAGCCAAGTGTCAGGGCTTGACAATGAGCAGTTCTTC.

The chain uses TRBV9 and TRBJ2-7; 8 bases agree with TRBD2. Unmatched junction bases numbered 5, after V lost 3 bases and J lost 3 bases. Germline lookup yields CDR1 SGDLS and CDR2 YYNGEE. The length of the CDR3 is 14 residues. The CDR3 DNA follows: TGTGCCAGCAGCGACCGGACTAGCAGCTACGAGCAGTACTTC. It translates to CASSDRTSSYEQYF.

As concerns this clonotype: A read error may account for a junction end that differs from germline. The CDR3 region is CACSPASENNEQYF. The DNA for the CDR3 is TGTGCCTGCTCACCGGCTAGCGAAAACAACGAGCAGTACTTC. This chain links TRBV18 with TRBJ2-7; tentative D call: TRBD2 (6 bases). CDR3 length: 14 amino acids. CDR1 and CDR2 from the germline V gene are KGHSH and LQKENI.

Comment on this clonotype: At one end, the junction sequence differs from germline, possibly due to a read error. This chain links TRBV19 with TRBJ2-1; D is possibly TRBD1 or TRBD2 (5 bases each). Looked up from germline, CDR1 is LNHDA and CDR2 is SQIVND (reference sequence). The CDR3 loop spans 16 amino acids. CDR3 bases: TGTGCCAGTATCGGGGCCCGATCGGGCTCCCACAATGAGCAGTTCTTT. Protein product: CASIGARSGSHNEQFF.

This clonotype was observed a few times. V gene TRBV4-1 combines with J gene TRBJ2-1, with TRBD1 identical over 7 bases. CDR3 length equals 15 residues. Losses at the gene ends were 4 bases for V and 4 bases for J; bases not matched to a gene: 7. Germline V lookup: CDR1 MGHRA, CDR2 YSYEKL. DNA for the CDR3: TGCGCCAGCAGCCCCCAGGGGGACACTTACAATGAGCAGTTCTTC. Its protein product is CASSPQGDTYNEQFF.

The gene calls are TRBV9 and TRBJ2-7, with 10 bases fitting TRBD1. CDR3 length: 16 residues. Germline V gene lookup returns CDR1 SGDLS and CDR2 YYNGEE. V dropped 4 bases and J dropped 1; count of bases not matched to a gene: 8. The CDR3 sequence: CASSPRQGAGSYEQYF. As DNA, the CDR3 is TGTGCCAGCAGCCCGCGACAGGGGGCTGGGTCCTACGAGCAGTACTTC.

The chain carries TRBV6-5 and TRBJ2-2, with 8 bases identical to TRBD2. Germline CDR1 reads MNHEY; CDR2 reads SVGAGI. The CDR3 spans 17 residues. With 2 bases clipped from V and 6 bases from J, the junction kept 11 bases outside the gene matches. This CDR3 is CASSYAVASGSSGELFF. CDR3 DNA sequence: TGTGCCAGCAGTTACGCTGTTGCCAGCGGGAGTTCCGGGGAGCTGTTTTTT.

This chain joins TRBV3-1 and TRBJ2-1; 7 bases agree with TRBD1. The trim removed 0 bases at V and 7 bases at J, leaving 12 bases unmatched. The CDR3 consists of 17 residues. Germline lookup yields CDR1 LGHDT and CDR2 YNNKEL (reference sequence). CDR3 DNA: TGTGCCAGCAGCCAAGATTATGGTAAGGGGGCGAGAAATGAGCAGTTCTTC. Translating gives CASSQDYGKGARNEQFF.

This chain connects TRBV10-3 to TRBJ2-5; maybe TRBD2 (7 bases). CDR1 and CDR2 (germline): ENHRY, SYGVKD. Trimming took off 2 bases at V and 4 bases at J, with 8 bases between the two ends. The CDR3 runs to 13 residues. The CDR3 region is CAISERGGETQYF. CDR3 in DNA: TGTGCCATCAGTGAGAGGGGGGGAGAGACCCAGTACTTC.

This clonotype was observed at least ten times. The junction and the germline gene differ at one end; a read error may be behind it. CDR3 sequence (DNA): TGCGCCAGCAGCTTGGCAGGGGTGAGCTCCTACGAGCAGTACTTC. Translation: CASSLAGVSSYEQYF. This chain joins TRBV7-9 and TRBJ2-7; D may be TRBD1 (6 bases). The V gene's germline CDR1 is SEHNR and CDR2 FQNEAQ (reference sequence). This CDR3 region has 15 residues.

The V call is TRBV5-1, the J call TRBJ1-2, with D possibly being TRBD1 (6 bases). The V gene's germline CDR1 is SGHRS and CDR2 YFSETQ. V was cut by 4 bases and J by 4 bases, with 17 bases left in between. The CDR3 extends over 15 amino acids. CDR3: CASSAYFRDTYGYTF. The CDR3 nucleotides read TGCGCCAGCAGCGCTTACTTCCGGGACACCTATGGCTACACCTTC.

This clonotype has more than one count but fewer than ten. The chain uses TRBV5-6 and TRBJ2-1, with 9 bases aligning to TRBD2. CDR3 size: 16 residues. V lost 6 bases, J lost 8 bases, and 15 bases stayed unmatched. Germline V CDR1 and CDR2: SGHDT, YYEEEE. The CDR3 DNA reads as TGTGCCAGCACCCCTAGGTATAGCGGGAGAGATCATGAGCAGTTCTTC. This codes for CASTPRYSGRDHEQFF.

The rearrangement uses TRBV20-1 and TRBJ2-7, with 10 bases matching TRBD1. CDR1 is DFQATT and CDR2 is SNEGSKA in the germline V gene (reference sequence). The length of the CDR3 is 16 residues. With 1 base clipped from V and 5 bases from J, the junction kept 11 bases outside the gene matches. The chain's CDR3 is CSARVPRTGGSNEQYF. The CDR3 DNA follows: TGCAGTGCTAGAGTGCCCCGGACAGGGGGATCCAACGAGCAGTACTTC.

The rearrangement links TRBV29-1 to TRBJ2-1, with a weak D call TRBD2 (6 bases). The CDR3 sequence is 12 residues long. V was cut by 4 bases and J by 6 bases, with 10 bases left in between. Looked up from germline, CDR1 is SQVTM and CDR2 is ANQGSEA. This CDR3 reads CSVGGMGNEQFF. The CDR3 DNA is TGCAGCGTTGGCGGGATGGGCAATGAGCAGTTCTTC.

This clonotype turned up a few times. The V and J genes are TRBV7-2 and TRBJ2-7; no firm D call. V was shortened by 1 base and J by 3 bases, with 7 bases between the two germline ends. In germline, CDR1 is SGHTA, CDR2 FQGNSA. The CDR3 is 13 residues long. CDR3 sequence reads: CASSLEGYYEQYF. Here the CDR3 DNA reads TGTGCCAGCAGCTTAGAGGGCTACTACGAGCAGTACTTC.

The CDR3: CASSWGGDSPYEQYF. CDR3 DNA: TGTGCCAGCAGCTGGGGGGGGGACAGTCCCTACGAGCAGTACTTC. The J gene is TRBJ2-7, the V gene TRBV7-9, with D perhaps being TRBD1 or TRBD2 (7 bases each). The V end was cut by 4 bases, the J end by 2 bases, with 15 bases between. The CDR3 loop spans 15 amino acids. Germline V gene sequence: CDR1 SEHNR, CDR2 FQNEAQ (reference sequence).

The gene calls are TRBV28 and TRBJ2-7; 9 positions match TRBD1. The DNA end lines up better with TRBJ2-5; the J call may be wrong. From germline, CDR1 is MDHEN and CDR2 SYDVKM. The CDR3 loop spans 16 amino acids. The CDR3 DNA reads TGTGCCAGCAGAAAACCCTTCTACAGGGGGCGGGAGACCCAGTACTTC. Translated, it gives CASRKPFYRGRETQYF.

The chain carries TRBV20-1 and TRBJ1-3, with no clear D. The CDR3 covers 12 residues. Trimming cost V 6 bases and J 0 bases, with 6 bases left between them. Germline V gene lookup returns CDR1 DFQATT and CDR2 SNEGSKA (reference sequence). Written as DNA, the CDR3 is TGCAGTGCGGTCAGCTCTGGAAACACCATATATTTT. It is translated as CSAVSSGNTIYF.

This rearrangement joins TRBV5-1 to TRBJ2-5, with 9 bases matching TRBD2. The assigned J gene may be wrong: the sequence end matches TRBJ2-7 better. Germline CDR1 reads SGHRS; CDR2 reads YFSETQ. The CDR3 sequence is 16 residues long. CDR3 sequence (DNA): TGCGCCAGCAGCTTGGTTCCTAGCGGGAACGTCTACGAGCAGTACTTC. This encodes CASSLVPSGNVYEQYF.

This chain joins TRBV20-1 and TRBJ2-1; 11 bases line up with TRBD2. The germline CDR1 and CDR2 sequences are DFQATT and SNEGSKA (reference sequence). After removal of 6 bases from V and 3 bases from J, the junction contained 10 bases not matched to a gene. The CDR3 spans 16 residues. The CDR3 bases are TGCAGTGCCCCAAGGGCTAGCGGGGGGCACTACAATGAGCAGTTCTTC. This translates into CSAPRASGGHYNEQFF.